The 22 T cell receptor beta chains below were found in one sample sequenced in a study of blood T cell repertoires in COVID-19. Assay: immunoSEQ multiplex PCR; the TCRdb copy retains only in-frame clones and omits some. There are around 230,000 clones in the sample; approximately 82% occur only once, and approximately 2.6% lies in the top ten. The sample consisted of peripheral blood. Receptors originate from a woman aged 70-85 years with active or convalescent COVID-19.

The J gene is TRBJ1-2, the V gene TRBV5-4; 8 nucleotides agree with TRBD1. Germline CDR1 is SGHNT and CDR2 is YYREEE (reference sequence). The trim removed 3 bases at V and 6 bases at J, leaving 4 bases unmatched. The CDR3 has 13 amino acids. CDR3 sequence (DNA): TGTGCCAGCAGCTCAGGACAGGGAAATGGCTACACCTTC. Protein: CASSSGQGNGYTF.

The chain recombines TRBV2 with TRBJ1-2; 11 bases are a match to TRBD1. The CDR3 covers 15 residues. J was trimmed by 8 bases and V by 4 bases; bases with no gene match: 9. Germline CDR1 SNHLY, CDR2 FYNNEI. CDR3 sequence: CASSGTGGNVEGYTF. The CDR3, as DNA: TGTGCCAGCAGTGGGACAGGGGGCAACGTGGAAGGCTACACCTTC.

This clone was seen a handful of times. The chain has TRBV28 and TRBJ1-3; no clear D gene. Germline assignment: CDR1 MDHEN and CDR2 SYDVKM. The CDR3 is 12 amino acids. CDR3 nucleotides: TGTGGAAGCTGCCCCTTTGGAAACACCATATATTTT. Translated, it gives CGSCPFGNTIYF. The whole variable domain, remainder taken from reference TRBV28 and TRBJ1-3, is DVKVTQSSRYLVKRTGEKVFLECVQDMDHENMFWYRQDPGLGLRLIYFSYDVKMKEKGDIPEGYSVSREKKERFSLILESASTNQTSMYLCGSCPFGNTIYFGEGSWLTVV.

The rearrangement joins TRBV4-1 to TRBJ2-6; the D is unclear. Germline CDR1 MGHRA, CDR2 YSYEKL. V shed 4 bases and J shed 4 bases, with 14 bases lying between them. The CDR3 totals 16 residues. The CDR3 protein is CASSPSPGFGANVLTF. For the CDR3, the DNA is TGCGCCAGCAGCCCGAGCCCGGGTTTCGGGGCCAACGTCCTGACTTTC.

V gene TRBV25-1 combines with J gene TRBJ1-1, with D possibly TRBD1 on 5 matching bases. Trimming removed 5 bases from V and 5 bases from J, with 15 bases in between. Germline V CDR1 and CDR2: MGHDK, SYGVNS. This CDR3 has 14 residues. CDR3 in amino acids: CASSSLGERTEAFF. The CDR3 region has the DNA TGTGCCAGCAGTTCTTTAGGGGAACGAACTGAAGCTTTCTTT.

The chain joins TRBV2 to TRBJ2-3; TRBD1 is a possible D gene (5 bases). With 5 bases removed from V and 2 bases from J, the gap between germline ends came to 11 bases. The CDR3 consists of 14 residues. Germline assignment: CDR1 SNHLY and CDR2 FYNNEI. CDR3 coding DNA: TGTGCCAGCAGTCCTGACAGATTCACAGATACGCAGTATTTT. Amino acids: CASSPDRFTDTQYF.

The chain joins TRBV18 to TRBJ1-1; the D is unclear. The V end lost 5 bases, the J end lost 5 bases, and 12 bases lay between the germline ends. The CDR3 has 13 residues. Germline V lookup: CDR1 KGHSH, CDR2 LQKENI. As DNA, the CDR3 is TGTGCCAGCTCAGCAGAAAGAGGGACTGAAGCTTTCTTT. Protein: CASSAERGTEAFF.

The V gene is TRBV7-9, the J gene TRBJ2-3; D is undetermined. Germline assignment: CDR1 SEHNR and CDR2 FQNEAQ (reference sequence). The CDR3 is made up of 11 amino acids. Trimming removed 10 bases at V and 4 bases at J, with 9 bases between. Written as DNA, the CDR3 is TGTGCCACCGAGCACCCAGATACGCAGTATTTT. Amino acids: CATEHPDTQYF.

This chain uses TRBV27 with TRBJ2-2, with TRBD2 matching over 8 bases. Losses at the gene ends were 3 bases for V and 6 bases for J; bases not matched to a gene: 6. The CDR3 length is 15 residues. From germline, CDR1 is MNHEY and CDR2 SMNVEV (reference sequence). Written as DNA, the CDR3 is TGTGCCAGCAGTTTTGGCAGCGGGAGCGCCGGGGAGCTGTTTTTT. Residues: CASSFGSGSAGELFF.

The chain couples TRBV6-5 to TRBJ2-7, with D possibly matching TRBD1 (6 bases). Germline V gene data show CDR1 as MNHEY and CDR2 as SVGAGI. Trimming left V 11 bases short and J 0 bases short, with 14 bases between. The CDR3 runs 13 residues. The CDR3 protein is CAATGTNSYEQYF. The DNA of the CDR3 is TGTGCCGCAACCGGGACAAACTCCTACGAGCAGTACTTC.

This chain joins TRBV3-1 (or the pseudogene TRBV3-2) and TRBJ2-1, with TRBD2 matching 7 bases. Trimming removed 1 base from V and 1 base from J; junction bases left unmatched: 7. Germline-derived CDR1 and CDR2 are LGHDT and YNNKEL (reference sequence). The CDR3 runs to 17 residues. The CDR3 DNA follows: TGTGCCAGCAGCCAAGGAGCGGGGCTAGCTTCCTACAATGAGCAGTTCTTC. Translating gives CASSQGAGLASYNEQFF.

CDR3 nucleotide sequence: TGTGCCAGTAGTACACGCGGGGGGTACACCGGGGAGCTGTTTTTT. Encoded protein: CASSTRGGYTGELFF. The chain uses TRBV19 and TRBJ2-2; 8 positions match TRBD2. With V trimmed by 4 bases and J by 3 bases, 4 bases remained unmatched. The germline V gene encodes CDR1 LNHDA and CDR2 SQIVND (reference sequence). The CDR3 is made up of 15 amino acids.

The J gene is TRBJ2-2, the V gene TRBV14; TRBD2 agrees at 9 bases. Germline V gene sequence: CDR1 SGHDN, CDR2 FVKESK. The V and J ends lost 4 bases and 4 bases, in that order; junction bases with no gene match: 4. CDR3 length equals 15 residues. CDR3 protein: CASSRALAGTGELFF. The CDR3 nucleotides read TGTGCCAGCAGCCGTGCACTAGCGGGCACCGGGGAGCTGTTTTTT.

The chain couples TRBV9 to TRBJ2-1; TRBD2 might be the D (6 bases). In germline, CDR1 is SGDLS, CDR2 YYNGEE. There are 14 residues in the CDR3. The V and J ends lost 7 bases and 4 bases respectively, with 15 bases between them. The CDR3 bases are TGTGCCAGCGGATCCTTTGGGGGGTACAATGAGCAGTTCTTC. Protein product: CASGSFGGYNEQFF.

The rearrangement links TRBV7-9 to TRBJ2-7; 8 bases fit TRBD1. V dropped 4 bases and J dropped 6; count of bases not matched to a gene: 5. This CDR3 has 13 residues. The germline CDR1 and CDR2 sequences are SEHNR and FQNEAQ (reference sequence). CDR3 coding DNA: TGTGCCAGCAGCTCCTCCAGGGGGCGCGAGCAGTACTTC. Residues: CASSSSRGREQYF.

This rearrangement joins TRBV7-2 to TRBJ1-3; the D is unclear. V gave up 2 bases and J gave up 7 bases, with 9 bases separating them. From germline, CDR1 is SGHTA and CDR2 FQGNSA. This CDR3 spans 13 amino acids. The CDR3 loop is CASSLNSPNTIYF. The CDR3 DNA sequence: TGTGCCAGCAGCTTAAACAGCCCGAACACCATATATTTT.

Written as DNA, the CDR3 is TGTGCCAGCACCAAGACAGGGACGAACACTGAAGCTTTCTTT. It yields the protein CASTKTGTNTEAFF. This sequence joins TRBV6-5 and TRBJ1-1; 7 bases are shared with TRBD1. This CDR3 spans 14 amino acids. CDR1 is MNHEY and CDR2 is SVGAGI in the germline V gene. V lost 7 bases and J lost 1; bases outside the gene matches: 6.

The genes are TRBV5-6 and TRBJ1-5, with D maybe TRBD1 (6 bases). Germline CDR1 SGHDT, CDR2 YYEEEE. The CDR3 loop spans 15 amino acids. V lost 5 bases and J 1 base, leaving 13 bases between the germline ends. The CDR3 spells CASSNQGRSNQPQHF. In DNA, the CDR3 is TGTGCCAGCAGTAATCAGGGGAGAAGCAATCAGCCCCAGCATTTT.

This chain uses TRBV29-1 with TRBJ1-3, with D tentatively TRBD1 (6 bases). V shed 7 bases and J shed 4 bases, with 17 bases lying between them. Germline V CDR1 and CDR2: SQVTM, ANQGSEA. This CDR3 comprises 14 residues. CDR3 in amino acids: CSGRLQGAGNTIYF. The DNA of the CDR3 is TGCAGCGGACGATTACAGGGAGCAGGAAACACCATATATTTT.

This clone was observed a few times. This chain links TRBV10-3 with TRBJ1-1; 7 bases map to TRBD1. The V and J ends lost 3 bases and 1 base, in that order; junction bases with no gene match: 5. There are 15 residues in the CDR3. Germline V gene lookup returns CDR1 ENHRY and CDR2 SYGVKD. CDR3 amino acids: CAISEVEGANTEAFF. The CDR3 bases are TGTGCCATCAGTGAAGTGGAGGGGGCGAACACTGAAGCTTTCTTT.

The count of this clone is one. Here the CDR3 reads CASSGDSNYGYTF. The CDR3 DNA reads as TGTGCCAGCAGCGGGGACAGTAACTATGGCTACACCTTC. The V gene is TRBV5-4, the J gene TRBJ1-2; 7 bases are shared with TRBD1. Germline-derived CDR1 and CDR2 are SGHNT and YYREEE (reference sequence). The V segment lost 4 bases and the J segment 1 base; nucleotides outside the gene matches: 1. CDR3 size: 13 residues.

J is TRBJ1-4 and V is TRBV4-2; tentatively, D is TRBD1 (6 bases). The CDR3 spans 15 residues. Trimming removed 2 bases from V and 6 bases from J, with 13 bases in between. The V gene's germline CDR1 is LGHNA and CDR2 YNFKEQ. Here the CDR3 DNA reads TGTGCCAGCAGCCAAATACAGGGAACCCATGAAAAACTGTTTTTT. It is translated as CASSQIQGTHEKLFF.